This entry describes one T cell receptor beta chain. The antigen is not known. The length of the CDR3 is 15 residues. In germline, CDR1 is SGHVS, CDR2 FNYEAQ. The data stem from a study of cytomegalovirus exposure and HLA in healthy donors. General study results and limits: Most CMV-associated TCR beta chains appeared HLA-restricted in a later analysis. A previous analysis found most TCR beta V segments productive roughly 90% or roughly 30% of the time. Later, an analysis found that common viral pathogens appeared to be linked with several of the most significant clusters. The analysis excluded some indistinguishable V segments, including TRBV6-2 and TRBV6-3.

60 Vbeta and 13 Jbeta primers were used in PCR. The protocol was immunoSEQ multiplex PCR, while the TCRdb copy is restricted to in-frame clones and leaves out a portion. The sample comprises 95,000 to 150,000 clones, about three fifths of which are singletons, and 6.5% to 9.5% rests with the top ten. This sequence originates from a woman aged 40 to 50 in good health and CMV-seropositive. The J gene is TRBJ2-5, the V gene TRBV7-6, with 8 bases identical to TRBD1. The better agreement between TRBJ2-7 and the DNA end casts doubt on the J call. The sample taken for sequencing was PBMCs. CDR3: CASSLVGTGAYEQYF. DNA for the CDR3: TGTGCCAGCAGCTTAGTTGGGACAGGCGCCTACGAGCAGTACTTC.